This T cell receptor (beta chain) was identified during a study of blood T cell repertoires in COVID-19. Background on the study: Samples taken during acute and convalescent COVID-19 were collected in the United States, Italy and Spain. Sources were T cells, B-cell-depleted T cells, or PBMCs; the material itself was cDNA or gDNA.

Germline V gene data show CDR1 as SGHAT and CDR2 as FQNNGV. V was clipped by 1 base and J by 4 bases; unmatched bases: 6. CDR3 length: 16 residues. Generated by immunoSEQ multiplex PCR, the TCRdb table keeps only in-frame clones and is missing some. There are over 150,000 clones in the sample; roughly four fifths occur only once, and about 6.9% lies in the top ten. This receptor was taken from a human donor with acute or convalescent COVID-19. The donor label of this sample is uncertain. Sequencing was performed on peripheral blood. The genes are TRBV11-2 and TRBJ1-4, with 7 bases fitting TRBD1. CDR3 region: CASSLGMAGGNEKLFF. In DNA, the CDR3 is TGTGCCAGCAGCTTAGGAATGGCAGGGGGTAATGAAAAACTGTTTTTT. Together with reference TRBV11-2 and TRBJ1-4, the CDR3 gives the full variable domain: EAGVAQSPRYKIIEKRQSVAFWCNPISGHATLYWYQQILGQGPKLLIQFQNNGVVDDSQLPKDRFSAERLKGVDSTLKIQPAKLEDSAVYLCASSLGMAGGNEKLFFGSGTQLSVL.